The 12 T cell receptor beta chains given below trace back to one sample, sequenced in a study of OX40 agonist ivuxolimab in advanced cancers. Profiled with immunoSEQ multiplex PCR; TCRdb holds only in-frame clones, not every one. Counted here are about 100,000 clones, around 95% occurring once; the ten biggest clones make up 2%. The starting material was CD4+ or CD8+ T cells sorted from blood, obtained in a trial of the OX40 agonist ivuxolimab. These receptors all stem from an adult with an advanced solid tumor such as melanoma, head and neck, liver or kidney cancer.

The chain recombines TRBV6-6 with TRBJ1-5; possible D gene TRBD1, 5 bases. Trimming pared 6 bases from V and 0 bases from J, leaving 15 bases between. Germline-derived CDR1 and CDR2 are MNHNY and SVGAGI (reference sequence). The CDR3 is 16 residues long. Here the CDR3 DNA reads TGTGCCAGCAGGGCAAATAACAGGTATAGCAATCAGCCCCAGCATTTT. It translates to CASRANNRYSNQPQHF.

The J gene is TRBJ2-3, the V gene TRBV7-6; D call uncertain. V lost 1 base and J 4 bases, leaving 6 bases between the germline ends. The CDR3 is 13 residues long. The germline V gene has CDR1 SGHVS and CDR2 FNYEAQ. The CDR3 region is CASSLEFPDTQYF. The CDR3 coding sequence is TGTGCCAGCAGCTTAGAATTTCCAGATACGCAGTATTTT.

V and J are TRBV19 and TRBJ1-2; perhaps TRBD1 as D (5 bases). Germline V gene lookup returns CDR1 LNHDA and CDR2 SQIVND (reference sequence). The CDR3 spans 13 residues. V was clipped by 6 bases and J by 2 bases, with 10 bases between them. The CDR3 loop is CASSLGPNYGYTF. The CDR3 bases are TGTGCCAGTAGCCTGGGACCGAACTATGGCTACACCTTC. The full variable domain, rest sourced from reference TRBV19 and TRBJ1-2, is DGGITQSPKYLFRKEGQNVTLSCEQNLNHDAMYWYRQDPGQGLRLIYYSQIVNDFQKGDIAEGYSVSREKKESFPLTVTSAQKNPTAFYLCASSLGPNYGYTFGSGTRLTVV.

This chain connects TRBV28 to TRBJ1-5; D not resolved. Germline V lookup: CDR1 MDHEN, CDR2 SYDVKM. Trimming removed 4 bases from V and 3 bases from J, with 4 bases in between. The CDR3 has 12 amino acids. This chain's CDR3 is CASSWANQPQHF. The DNA for the CDR3 is TGTGCCAGCAGTTGGGCCAATCAGCCCCAGCATTTT.

The chain uses TRBV19 and TRBJ1-6; 9 bases align to TRBD1. Germline V lookup: CDR1 LNHDA, CDR2 SQIVND (reference sequence). J lost 7 bases, V lost 3 bases, and 1 base had no gene match. This CDR3 comprises 14 residues. In DNA form, the CDR3 reads TGTGCCAGTAGTATCGGGACAGGGAATTCACCCCTCCACTTT. This translates into CASSIGTGNSPLHF.

This chain joins TRBV4-1 and TRBJ1-1; perhaps TRBD1 as D (5 bases). Trimming shortened V by 3 bases and J by 3 bases, and 14 bases separated the two germline ends. The CDR3 is 15 residues long. CDR1 is MGHRA, CDR2 YSYEKL, per germline. CDR3 sequence reads: CASSHTTGFHTEAFF. Here the CDR3 DNA reads TGCGCCAGCAGCCACACTACAGGATTCCACACTGAAGCTTTCTTT.

The CDR3, as DNA: TGTGCCAGCAGTTTTCGGGTAGCTTTTCAGCCCCAGCATTTT. It yields the protein CASSFRVAFQPQHF. The chain is built from TRBV28 and TRBJ1-5; D is undetermined. CDR1 MDHEN and CDR2 SYDVKM come from the germline V gene. This CDR3 has 14 residues. Deletions cut 3 bases from V and 6 bases from J, with 12 bases between.

The chain links TRBV10-3 to TRBJ1-2; D is ambiguous. This CDR3 region has 14 residues. Trimming stripped 0 bases from V and 8 bases from J, with 13 bases between. The V gene's germline CDR1 is ENHRY and CDR2 SYGVKD. The CDR3 region is CAISESVVLVGYTF. The CDR3 coding sequence is TGTGCCATCAGTGAGTCGGTAGTCTTAGTCGGCTACACCTTC.

The chain employs TRBV29-1 and TRBJ2-5, with 8 bases lining up with TRBD2. Germline-derived CDR1 and CDR2 are SQVTM and ANQGSEA. V lost 2 bases to trimming and J lost 2 bases; unmatched junction nucleotides: 7. This CDR3 is built from 15 residues. CDR3 coding DNA: TGCAGCGTTGAACGTACTAGCGGTTTACAAGAGACCCAGTACTTC. Translating it yields CSVERTSGLQETQYF. Filled out from reference TRBV29-1 and TRBJ2-5, the complete variable domain reads SAVISQKPSRDICQRGTSLTIQCQVDSQVTMMFWYRQQPGQSLTLIATANQGSEATYESGFVIDKFPISRPNLTFSTLTVSNMSPEDSSIYLCSVERTSGLQETQYFGPGTRLLVL.

The chain uses TRBV7-2 and TRBJ2-2; D not certain. Between the trimmed V and J ends, which lost 4 bases and 6 bases, there was a span of 3 bases. The CDR3 is made up of 11 amino acids. Germline V CDR1 and CDR2: SGHTA, FQGNSA. The CDR3 region has the DNA TGTGCCAGCAGCTCCCCCGGGGAGCTGTTTTTT. The encoded protein is CASSSPGELFF.

The chain has TRBV7-9 and TRBJ2-3; D is possibly TRBD1 (7 bases). V shed 2 bases and J shed 3 bases, with 15 bases lying between them. This CDR3 contains 16 residues. Germline values: CDR1 SEHNR, CDR2 FQNEAQ (reference sequence). CDR3 sequence (DNA): TGTGCCAGCAGCTTACAGGGGGGACGACGGACAGATACGCAGTATTTT. Its translation is CASSLQGGRRTDTQYF.

This chain uses TRBV5-4 with TRBJ1-3; unclear D gene. The CDR3 length is 14 residues. In germline, CDR1 is SGHNT, CDR2 YYREEE (reference sequence). Trimming took 0 bases from V and 0 from J, leaving 4 bases between them. This chain's CDR3 is CASSLGSSGNTIYF. DNA of the CDR3: TGTGCCAGCAGCTTGGGGAGCTCTGGAAACACCATATATTTT. The entire variable domain, with the rest obtained from reference TRBV5-4 and TRBJ1-3, is as follows: ETGVTQSPTHLIKTRGQQVTLRCSSQSGHNTVSWYQQALGQGPQFIFQYYREEENGRGNFPPRFSGLQFPNYSSELNVNALELDDSALYLCASSLGSSGNTIYFGEGSWLTVV.